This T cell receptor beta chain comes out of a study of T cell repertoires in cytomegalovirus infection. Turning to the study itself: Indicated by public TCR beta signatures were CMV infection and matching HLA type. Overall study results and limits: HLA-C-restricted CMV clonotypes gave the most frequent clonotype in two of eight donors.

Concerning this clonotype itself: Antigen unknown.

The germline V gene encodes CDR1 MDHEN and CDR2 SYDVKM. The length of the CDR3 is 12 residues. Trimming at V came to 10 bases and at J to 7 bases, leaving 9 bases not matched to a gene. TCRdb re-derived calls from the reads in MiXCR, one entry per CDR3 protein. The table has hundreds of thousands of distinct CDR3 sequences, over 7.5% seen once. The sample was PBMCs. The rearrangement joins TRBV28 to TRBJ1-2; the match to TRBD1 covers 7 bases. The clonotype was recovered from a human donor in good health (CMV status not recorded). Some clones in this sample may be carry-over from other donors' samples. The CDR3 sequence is CATWGTALGYTF. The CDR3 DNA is TGTGCCACCTGGGGGACAGCCCTTGGCTACACCTTC.